Listed below are T cell receptor beta chains from one sample, sequenced in a study of T-cell memory formation after mild COVID-19. TCRdb fed the 5' RACE reads into MiXCR, producing one record per CDR3 protein. The sample lists 550,000 to 600,000 distinct CDR3 sequences; around 16% were seen once. The sequenced sample consisted of PBMCs or a T cell subset sorted from them (not recorded which). These receptors came from an adult woman who had mild COVID-19 (a few samples of this study predate the infection). Cell type and time point are not known. Each CDR3 is given without its conserved first and last residue. Each record gives: J gene, D gene, V gene, CDR3 protein. D genes are given only for firm matches.

J gene: TRBJ1-5; D gene: .; V gene: TRBV30; CDR3 protein: AWSAGSNQPQH
J gene: TRBJ1-1; D gene: TRBD1; V gene: TRBV12-5; CDR3 protein: ASGWGQGLGTEAF
J gene: TRBJ2-1; D gene: .; V gene: TRBV21-1; CDR3 protein: ASSTGLANEQF
J gene: TRBJ2-1; D gene: .; V gene: TRBV3-1; CDR3 protein: ASSRRGGSDGEQF
J gene: TRBJ1-1; D gene: .; V gene: TRBV12-3/TRBV12-4; CDR3 protein: ASSINRVVEAF
J gene: TRBJ2-1; D gene: .; V gene: TRBV7-9; CDR3 protein: ASSPSLVSYNEQF
J gene: TRBJ2-3; D gene: .; V gene: TRBV15; CDR3 protein: ATSRDPGEGFGTDTQY
J gene: TRBJ2-4; D gene: .; V gene: TRBV5-1; CDR3 protein: ATLGRLKNIQY
J gene: TRBJ2-1; D gene: .; V gene: TRBV2; CDR3 protein: ASKGDRRMNEQF
J gene: TRBJ2-7; D gene: TRBD1; V gene: TRBV30; CDR3 protein: AWTGQYTYEQY
J gene: TRBJ2-3; D gene: TRBD2; V gene: TRBV30; CDR3 protein: AWSGFSGSTDTQY
J gene: TRBJ2-1; D gene: .; V gene: TRBV30; CDR3 protein: AWSTGSGPTDEQF
J gene: TRBJ2-1; D gene: .; V gene: TRBV20-1; CDR3 protein: SAIGLLGEQF
J gene: TRBJ2-3; D gene: .; V gene: TRBV28; CDR3 protein: ASSSPPGHTDTQY
J gene: TRBJ2-1; D gene: .; V gene: TRBV7-2; CDR3 protein: ASSLVQGEQF
J gene: TRBJ1-3; D gene: TRBD1; V gene: TRBV7-8; CDR3 protein: ASSPASTGYSGNTIY
J gene: TRBJ1-2; D gene: TRBD1; V gene: TRBV5-1; CDR3 protein: ASSTRGKANYGYT
J gene: TRBJ2-7; D gene: TRBD2; V gene: TRBV2; CDR3 protein: ASSSGRDSYEQY
J gene: TRBJ2-1; D gene: TRBD2; V gene: TRBV9; CDR3 protein: ASSVVSGGTNEQF
J gene: TRBJ1-2; D gene: TRBD1; V gene: TRBV3-1; CDR3 protein: ASNSGQALGGYT
J gene: TRBJ2-1; D gene: .; V gene: TRBV18; CDR3 protein: ASSPTTAAYNEQF
J gene: TRBJ1-2; D gene: .; V gene: TRBV7-9; CDR3 protein: ASSPRTETYGYT
J gene: TRBJ2-7; D gene: TRBD1; V gene: TRBV5-1; CDR3 protein: ASSPGTGEGYEQY
J gene: TRBJ2-7; D gene: .; V gene: TRBV7-9; CDR3 protein: ASSLGRTRYEQY
J gene: TRBJ2-3; D gene: .; V gene: TRBV7-2; CDR3 protein: ASSPFPRSGGRTDTQY
J gene: TRBJ2-7; D gene: TRBD2; V gene: TRBV27; CDR3 protein: ASSLSGLAGPKDSKLEQY
J gene: TRBJ2-7; D gene: TRBD2; V gene: TRBV10-3; CDR3 protein: AISDGTSSYEQY
J gene: TRBJ1-6; D gene: .; V gene: TRBV9; CDR3 protein: ASSVAGSPLH
J gene: TRBJ2-2; D gene: .; V gene: TRBV6-5; CDR3 protein: ASSYSTGEDTGELF
J gene: TRBJ2-1; D gene: TRBD2; V gene: TRBV19; CDR3 protein: ASSIQPRLAVNEQF
J gene: TRBJ1-2; D gene: .; V gene: TRBV18; CDR3 protein: ASSPGLRGGGYT
J gene: TRBJ2-7; D gene: TRBD2; V gene: TRBV12-3/TRBV12-4; CDR3 protein: ASTTSGMAEQY
J gene: TRBJ2-2; D gene: .; V gene: TRBV24-1; CDR3 protein: ATSDLRLAGAGELF
J gene: TRBJ2-1; D gene: .; V gene: TRBV7-9; CDR3 protein: ASSWHHNEQF
J gene: TRBJ2-7; D gene: TRBD1; V gene: TRBV5-1; CDR3 protein: ASSLGDSETYEQY
J gene: TRBJ1-1; D gene: .; V gene: TRBV6-5; CDR3 protein: ATQTMNTEAF
J gene: TRBJ2-2; D gene: .; V gene: TRBV18; CDR3 protein: ASSPRQTGELF
J gene: TRBJ2-7; D gene: .; V gene: TRBV7-9; CDR3 protein: ASSYAGASYEQY
J gene: TRBJ2-5; D gene: .; V gene: TRBV20-1; CDR3 protein: SATPAGETQY
J gene: TRBJ2-1; D gene: TRBD1; V gene: TRBV6-2/TRBV6-3; CDR3 protein: ASDRTGSSYNEQF
J gene: TRBJ2-1; D gene: TRBD2; V gene: TRBV7-2; CDR3 protein: ASSPLAEQF
J gene: TRBJ2-4; D gene: .; V gene: TRBV24-1; CDR3 protein: ATSGGQINPSRGNIQY
J gene: TRBJ2-2; D gene: .; V gene: TRBV5-5; CDR3 protein: ASSPGVEGWNTGELF
J gene: TRBJ2-7; D gene: .; V gene: TRBV7-2; CDR3 protein: ASSFLSLDSYEQY
J gene: TRBJ1-1; D gene: .; V gene: TRBV20-1; CDR3 protein: SANSGRVFTEAF
J gene: TRBJ1-1; D gene: .; V gene: TRBV7-9; CDR3 protein: ASIPQGGAEAF
J gene: TRBJ2-6; D gene: .; V gene: TRBV5-1; CDR3 protein: ASSFPRQATGANVLT
J gene: TRBJ2-1; D gene: .; V gene: TRBV5-5; CDR3 protein: ASSSETLGGTYNEQF
J gene: TRBJ1-1; D gene: .; V gene: TRBV7-9; CDR3 protein: ASSSTFGRNTEAF
J gene: TRBJ2-5; D gene: .; V gene: TRBV10-3; CDR3 protein: AISRRQDQETQY
J gene: TRBJ1-1; D gene: TRBD1; V gene: TRBV27; CDR3 protein: ASSLQGGFSEAF
J gene: TRBJ2-5; D gene: TRBD2; V gene: TRBV7-6; CDR3 protein: ASSLEGLGGGSGETQY
J gene: TRBJ2-7; D gene: TRBD1; V gene: TRBV5-4; CDR3 protein: ASRRQGYSHEQY
J gene: TRBJ1-4; D gene: .; V gene: TRBV4-2; CDR3 protein: ASSQGLPGGWEKLF